This passage covers 4 T cell receptor beta chains from one sample sequenced in a study of cytomegalovirus exposure and HLA in healthy donors. PCR involved 60 Vbeta and 13 Jbeta primers. This table comes from immunoSEQ multiplex PCR, and its TCRdb copy is limited to in-frame clones, with some not included. The sample holds about 190,000 clones, over 75% seen once. Sequencing input: PBMCs. The receptors were sampled from a man aged 18-30 years in good health and CMV-seronegative.

There are a few counts of this clone. V gene TRBV4-3 combines with J gene TRBJ2-3; 9 bases line up with TRBD2. Germline V lookup: CDR1 LGHNA, CDR2 YSLEER. V was pared by 0 bases and J by 6 bases, with 10 bases of the junction left unmatched. This CDR3 is 17 amino acids long. This CDR3 is CASSQDAASGAGDTQYF. CDR3 in DNA: TGCGCCAGCAGCCAAGATGCGGCTAGCGGGGCAGGGGATACGCAGTATTTT.

This clone was seen just once. The J gene is TRBJ2-2, the V gene TRBV7-6, with 8 bases aligning to TRBD2. The CDR3 runs to 15 residues. CDR1 and CDR2 (germline): SGHVS, FNYEAQ. The J segment lost 5 bases and the V segment lost 1 base, leaving 3 bases of the junction unmatched. The chain's CDR3 is CASSLVSGGTGELFF. CDR3 sequence (DNA): TGTGCCAGCAGCTTAGTGTCGGGAGGGACCGGGGAGCTGTTTTTT.

This chain connects TRBV28 to TRBJ2-1; 8 bases map to TRBD1. CDR3 length: 14 amino acids. Germline CDR1 MDHEN, CDR2 SYDVKM. The CDR3 reads CLTGDTSSYNEQFF. The CDR3 bases are TGTTTGACAGGGGACACGAGCTCCTACAATGAGCAGTTCTTC.

The chain employs TRBV5-5 and TRBJ2-7; D may be TRBD2 (6 bases). Trimming removed 0 bases from V and 3 bases from J, with 16 bases in between. The CDR3 runs 16 residues. Germline V gives CDR1 SGHKS, CDR2 YYEKEE (reference sequence). The CDR3 sequence: CASSLDSTGLHYEQYF. The CDR3 DNA reads as TGTGCCAGCAGCTTGGATTCAACAGGACTACACTACGAGCAGTACTTC.